This TCR beta chain was sequenced during a study of beta chain features in type 1 diabetes. Study outcomes and limitations: Among all four CD4+ subsets, Type 1 diabetes patients had TCRB CDR3s that were moderately but significantly shorter.

The entirety of the isolated RNA underwent reverse transcription, so expressed TCRB transcripts were sequenced. Method: immunoSEQ multiplex PCR; TCRdb's copy keeps in-frame clones and lacks some. The sample shows fewer than 900,000 clones, 17% of them seen only once. Germline assignment: CDR1 SGHRS and CDR2 YFSETQ. Trimming took 0 bases from V and 2 from J, leaving 12 bases between them. This CDR3 has 16 residues. With regard to this clone: The antigen remains unidentified.

The sample comprised naive CD4+ T cells from blood. This rearrangement joins TRBV5-1 to TRBJ2-1; D remains ambiguous. This receptor was obtained from a woman under 30 in good health. The DNA for the CDR3 is TGCGCCAGCAGCTTGGGTCCGAGCGCCGCCTACAATGAGCAGTTCTTC. Its translation is CASSLGPSAAYNEQFF.